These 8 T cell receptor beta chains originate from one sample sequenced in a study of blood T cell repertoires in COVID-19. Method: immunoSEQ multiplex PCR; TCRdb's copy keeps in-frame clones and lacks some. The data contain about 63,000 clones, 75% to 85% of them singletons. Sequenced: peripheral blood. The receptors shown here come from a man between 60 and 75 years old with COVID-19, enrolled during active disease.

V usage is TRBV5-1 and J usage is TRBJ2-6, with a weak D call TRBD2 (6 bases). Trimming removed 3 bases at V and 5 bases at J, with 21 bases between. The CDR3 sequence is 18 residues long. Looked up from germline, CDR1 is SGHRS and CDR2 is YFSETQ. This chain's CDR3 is CASSWGGVALARANVLTF. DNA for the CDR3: TGCGCCAGCAGCTGGGGCGGGGTGGCCTTGGCTAGGGCCAACGTCCTGACTTTC.

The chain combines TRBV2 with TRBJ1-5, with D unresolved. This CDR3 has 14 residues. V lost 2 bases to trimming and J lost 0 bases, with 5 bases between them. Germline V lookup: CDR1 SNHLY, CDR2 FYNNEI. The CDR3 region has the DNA TGTGCCAGCAGTGAATTGTATAGCAATCAGCCCCAGCATTTT. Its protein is CASSELYSNQPQHF.

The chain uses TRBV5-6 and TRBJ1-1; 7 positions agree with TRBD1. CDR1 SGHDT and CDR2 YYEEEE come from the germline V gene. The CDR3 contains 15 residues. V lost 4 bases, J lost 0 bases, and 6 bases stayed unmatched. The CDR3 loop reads CASSETGYVNTEAFF. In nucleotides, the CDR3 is TGTGCCAGCAGCGAGACAGGGTATGTGAACACTGAAGCTTTCTTT.

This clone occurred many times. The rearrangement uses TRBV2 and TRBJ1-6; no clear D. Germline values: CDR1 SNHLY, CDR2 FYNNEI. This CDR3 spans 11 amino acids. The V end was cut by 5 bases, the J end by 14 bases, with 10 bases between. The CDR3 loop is CASSYPGTLHF. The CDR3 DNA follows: TGTGCCAGCAGTTATCCGGGAACCCTCCACTTT.

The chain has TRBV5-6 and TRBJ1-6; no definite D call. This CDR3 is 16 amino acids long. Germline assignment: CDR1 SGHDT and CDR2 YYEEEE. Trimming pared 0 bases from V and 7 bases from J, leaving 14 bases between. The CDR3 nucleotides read TGTGCCAGCAGCTTGGTGGCCGGGTCCTTCAATTCACCCCTCCACTTT. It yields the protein CASSLVAGSFNSPLHF.

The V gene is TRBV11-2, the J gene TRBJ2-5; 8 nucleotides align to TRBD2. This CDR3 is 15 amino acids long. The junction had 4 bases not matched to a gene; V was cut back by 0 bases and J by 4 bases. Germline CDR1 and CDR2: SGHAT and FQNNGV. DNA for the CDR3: TGTGCCAGCAGCTTAGATCAAACTAGCGGAGAGACCCAGTACTTC. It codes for CASSLDQTSGETQYF.

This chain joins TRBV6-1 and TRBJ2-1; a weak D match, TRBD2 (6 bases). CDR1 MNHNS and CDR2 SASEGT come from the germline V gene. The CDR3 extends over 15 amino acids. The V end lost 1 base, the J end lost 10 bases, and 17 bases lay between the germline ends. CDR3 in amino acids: CASSEGGTRTQEQFF. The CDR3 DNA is TGTGCCAGCAGTGAAGGCGGGACTCGAACCCAAGAGCAGTTCTTC.

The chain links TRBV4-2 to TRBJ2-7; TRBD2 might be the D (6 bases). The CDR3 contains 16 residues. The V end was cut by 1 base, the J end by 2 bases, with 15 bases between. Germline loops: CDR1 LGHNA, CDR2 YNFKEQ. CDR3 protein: CASSQVSAGSPYEQYF. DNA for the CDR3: TGTGCCAGCAGCCAAGTGTCGGCGGGGTCTCCCTACGAGCAGTACTTC.